Listed below are T cell receptor beta chains from one sample, sequenced in a study of CD8 T cells in Susac syndrome. TCRdb reprocessed the immunoSEQ multiplex PCR reads with MiXCR, giving one entry per CDR3 protein. The sample includes approximately 170,000 distinct CDR3 sequences, about 92% seen only once; the top ten take roughly 0.08%. The sequenced material came from CD4+ T cells from PBMCs. Receptor source: a human donor in good health. Both conserved end residues are part of each CDR3. The D gene is left open where the match is weak. Size tells how often a clone was seen (once, few, many) or the class of an expanded clone, and some rows leave it out.

>TRBJ2-3|TRBV5-4|NA|TRBD2
CASSLELAGGTLTDTQYF
TGTGCCAGCAGCTTGGAACTAGCGGGGGGGACCCTCACAGATACGCAGTATTTT
>TRBJ2-7|TRBV5-6|few|NA
CASSLGGVYEQYF
TGTGCCAGCAGCTTGGGGGGGGTCTACGAGCAGTACTTC
>TRBJ1-1|TRBV5-1|NA|NA
CASSLEFGRGRAFF
TGCGCCAGCAGCTTGGAATTCGGCCGGGGGAGGGCTTTCTTT
>TRBJ2-1|TRBV6-2/TRBV6-3|NA|NA
CASSLRPLRGEQFF
TGTGCCAGCAGCCTTCGACCCCTCCGGGGTGAGCAGTTCTTC
>TRBJ2-3|TRBV7-2|NA|TRBD1
CASSPDRGSTDTQYF
TGTGCCAGCAGCCCCGACAGGGGAAGCACAGATACGCAGTATTTT
>TRBJ1-6|TRBV18|NA|NA
CASSPPGLWGPLHF
TGTGCCAGCTCACCACCGGGTCTCTGGGGACCCCTCCACTTT
>TRBJ2-7|TRBV7-9|NA|NA
CASSGGRSHEQYF
TGTGCCAGCTCCGGGGGCAGGAGCCACGAGCAGTACTTC
>TRBJ2-6|TRBV24-1|NA|NA
CATRSSSGANVLTF
TGTGCCACCAGAAGTAGCTCTGGGGCCAACGTCCTGACTTTC
>TRBJ2-3|TRBV20-1|NA|NA
CSVPTKGDTQYF
TGCAGTGTCCCAACAAAAGGGGATACGCAGTATTTT
>TRBJ2-2|TRBV5-6|NA|TRBD2
CASSSPGLAGGRDTGELFF
TGTGCCAGCAGCTCACCGGGACTAGCGGGAGGGCGAGACACCGGGGAGCTGTTTTTT
>TRBJ2-3|TRBV5-4|NA|NA
CASSFRTGRLPDTQYF
TGTGCCAGCAGCTTTAGGACCGGCCGACTCCCAGATACGCAGTATTTT
>TRBJ2-3|TRBV20-1|few|TRBD1
CSARTGGTDTQYF
TGCAGTGCTAGGACAGGGGGCACAGATACGCAGTATTTT
>TRBJ1-5|TRBV2|NA|TRBD1
CASSGSTGGNQPQHF
TGTGCCAGCAGTGGTAGTACAGGGGGCAATCAGCCCCAGCATTTT
>TRBJ2-7|TRBV5-1|NA|NA
CASSFVGGFTYEQYF
TGCGCCAGCAGCTTTGTCGGGGGTTTTACCTACGAGCAGTACTTC
>TRBJ2-7|TRBV5-1|NA|TRBD1
CASSPPGQGALTRQYF
TGCGCCAGCAGCCCTCCGGGACAGGGTGCCCTTACGAGGCAGTACTTC
>TRBJ2-3|TRBV4-1|NA|NA
CASSLSEGTDTQYF
TGCGCCAGCAGCCTATCGGAGGGCACAGATACGCAGTATTTT
>TRBJ1-2|TRBV5-4|NA|NA
CASSLGGGLNYGYTF
TGTGCCAGCAGCTTGGGTGGGGGGCTCAACTATGGCTACACCTTC
>TRBJ2-1|TRBV23-1|NA|NA
CASSQSAARASPREQFF
TGCGCCAGCAGTCAATCTGCCGCCCGGGCCTCCCCACGTGAGCAGTTCTTC
>TRBJ2-5|TRBV29-1|NA|TRBD1
CSGTDRARQETQYF
TGCAGCGGTACCGACAGGGCCCGACAAGAGACCCAGTACTTC
>TRBJ1-4|TRBV4-1|once|NA
CASSHRTTNEKLFF
TGCGCCAGCAGCCACAGGACAACTAATGAAAAACTGTTTTTT
>TRBJ2-1|TRBV6-1|NA|NA
CASSEAAFSMGLAVNEQFF
TGTGCCAGCAGTGAAGCGGCTTTTAGTATGGGGCTAGCTGTCAATGAGCAGTTCTTC
>TRBJ2-7|TRBV28|NA|NA
CAIIRGGTYEQYF
TGTGCCATAATCCGGGGAGGAACCTACGAGCAGTACTTC
>TRBJ2-2|TRBV20-1|NA|NA
CSLANTGELFF
TGCAGTTTAGCGAACACCGGGGAGCTGTTTTTT
>TRBJ2-3|TRBV14|once|TRBD2
CASSPRLAGRDTQYF
TGTGCCAGCAGCCCGAGACTAGCGGGGAGAGATACGCAGTATTTT
>TRBJ2-7|TRBV3-1|NA|TRBD2
CASSLSGGTYEQYF
TGTGCCAGCAGCCTTTCGGGAGGGACCTACGAGCAGTACTTC
>TRBJ2-7|TRBV29-1|NA|TRBD1
CSGRDRGVDEQYF
TGCAGCGGCCGGGACAGGGGAGTCGACGAGCAGTACTTC
>TRBJ2-5|TRBV20-1|NA|TRBD2
CSAPHPSSGQETQYF
TGCAGTGCCCCGCACCCATCTAGCGGGCAAGAGACCCAGTACTTC
>TRBJ1-1|TRBV6-2/TRBV6-3|few|NA
CASGVYNLNTEAFF
TGTGCCAGCGGGGTGTACAACCTGAACACTGAAGCTTTCTTT
>TRBJ2-1|TRBV5-1|NA|TRBD2
CASSLGGGAYNEQFF
TGCGCCAGCAGCTTGGGCGGGGGGGCCTATAATGAGCAGTTCTTC
>TRBJ2-7|TRBV5-4|NA|NA
CASSLGHIYEQYF
TGTGCCAGCAGCTTGGGACACATCTACGAGCAGTACTTC
>TRBJ1-5|TRBV6-6|NA|NA
CASRQGNGNQPQHF
TGTGCCAGCAGACAGGGCAATGGCAATCAGCCCCAGCATTTT
>TRBJ2-7|TRBV28|NA|TRBD1
CASTSSGTGVHEQYF
TGTGCCAGCACCTCATCCGGGACAGGGGTCCACGAGCAGTACTTC
>TRBJ2-1|TRBV7-3|NA|NA
CASSVSGMGYNEQFF
TGTGCCAGCAGCGTCTCCGGGATGGGGTACAATGAGCAGTTCTTC
>TRBJ2-1|TRBV12-3/TRBV12-4|NA|TRBD1
CASSPLGGSPKRNNEQFF
TGTGCCAGCAGTCCCCTAGGGGGCTCACCTAAAAGAAACAATGAGCAGTTCTTC
>TRBJ2-2|TRBV27|NA|NA
CASTWGGGTGELFF
TGTGCCAGCACCTGGGGAGGGGGAACCGGGGAGCTGTTTTTT